This is a list of T cell receptor beta chains from one sample in a study of cytomegalovirus exposure and HLA in healthy donors. The method was immunoSEQ multiplex PCR; TCRdb's version includes in-frame clones alone and lacks a portion of them. The sample consists of 85,000 to 130,000 clones, around 10% of them appearing once. Sequenced material: PBMCs. These TCRs come from a man in his forties or fifties in good health and CMV-seropositive. The CDR3 runs from the conserved cysteine through the conserved F or W. The order of the fields is J gene, V gene, CDR3 protein.

j_gene: TRBJ2-3
v_gene: TRBV7-9
CDR3aa: CASSLAQLAGAPDTQYF

j_gene: TRBJ2-3
v_gene: TRBV7-2
CDR3aa: CASSLLAGDTQYF

j_gene: TRBJ2-7
v_gene: TRBV5-4
CDR3aa: CASSYDTFYEQYF

j_gene: TRBJ2-1
v_gene: TRBV4-2
CDR3aa: CASSHLGLAGDNEQFF

j_gene: TRBJ2-5
v_gene: TRBV27
CDR3aa: CASRRLAEDQETQYF

j_gene: TRBJ1-2
v_gene: TRBV9
CDR3aa: CASSSRSPNYGYTF

j_gene: TRBJ1-2
v_gene: TRBV7-9
CDR3aa: CASSFDTEGYTF

j_gene: TRBJ2-1
v_gene: TRBV10-3
CDR3aa: CAISDAGGPGEWEQFF

j_gene: TRBJ1-1
v_gene: TRBV19
CDR3aa: CASSVSYQVPEAFF

j_gene: TRBJ2-1
v_gene: TRBV18
CDR3aa: CASSPRGQGAMNEQFF